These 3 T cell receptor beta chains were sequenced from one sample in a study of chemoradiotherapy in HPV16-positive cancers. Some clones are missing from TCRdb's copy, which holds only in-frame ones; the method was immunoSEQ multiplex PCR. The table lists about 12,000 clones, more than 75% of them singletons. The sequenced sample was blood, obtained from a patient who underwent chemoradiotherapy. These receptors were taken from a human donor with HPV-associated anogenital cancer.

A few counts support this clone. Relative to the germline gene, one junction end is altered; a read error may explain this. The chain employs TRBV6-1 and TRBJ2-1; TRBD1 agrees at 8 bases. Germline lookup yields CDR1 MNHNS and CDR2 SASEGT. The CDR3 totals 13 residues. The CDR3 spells CASSEIWTGHPIF. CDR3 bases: TGTGCCAGCAGTGAGATATGGACAGGGCATCCGATCTTC.

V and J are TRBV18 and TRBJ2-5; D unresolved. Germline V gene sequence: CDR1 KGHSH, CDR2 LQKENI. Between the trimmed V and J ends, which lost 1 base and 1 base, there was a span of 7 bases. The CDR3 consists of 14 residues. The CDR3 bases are TGTGCCAGCTCACCACGTTCCGTCCAAGAGACCCAGTACTTC. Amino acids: CASSPRSVQETQYF.

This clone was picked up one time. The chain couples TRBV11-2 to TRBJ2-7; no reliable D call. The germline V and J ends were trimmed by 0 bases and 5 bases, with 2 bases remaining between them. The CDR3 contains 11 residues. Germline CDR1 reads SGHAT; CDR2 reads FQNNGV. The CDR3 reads CASSLDHEQYF. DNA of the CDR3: TGTGCCAGCAGCTTAGACCACGAGCAGTACTTC.